Described below is a single T cell receptor beta chain sequence and its context. Its antigen is currently unknown. The germline V gene encodes CDR1 MNHNY and CDR2 SVGAGI (reference sequence). V lost 7 bases and J lost 1, with 4 bases in between. The CDR3 has 11 residues. Treatment noted: oral pan-JAK inhibitor, 5-10 mg twice daily. Extraction of RNA preceded its reverse transcription into cDNA, which served as the sequencing template. Clones were sequenced by immunoSEQ multiplex PCR, and TCRdb holds only the in-frame ones, with some missing. The table lists fewer than 250,000 clones, 35% to 45% of them singletons, with 0.48% in the top ten. The entry originates in a study of CD8+ T cells in alopecia areata. Background on the study: Each day, treated patients took oral tofacitinib twice, at 5 to 10 mg per dose. Severity was scored as percentage of affected scalp area in treated patients. Findings and limits, study-wide: Normal scalp had lower clonality than lesional scalp, with alopecia totalis/universalis lesions showing this most strongly. Among the 100 top clones, expanded CD8+ clones, like scalp clonality, were significantly decreased by tofacitinib.

Sequencing used CD4+ T cells sorted from blood, obtained between weeks 30 and 35, from a patient treated with tofacitinib. This sequence was found in a human donor with alopecia areata. This chain links TRBV6-6 with TRBJ1-1, with D unresolved. DNA for the CDR3: TGTGCCAGCACCCCGAACACTGAAGCTTTCTTT. Translated, it gives CASTPNTEAFF.